This is a list of T cell receptor beta chains from one sample in a study of identical twins. TCRdb independently ran MiXCR on the 5' RACE reads; one entry per CDR3 protein. Counted here are some 730,000 distinct CDR3 sequences, 15% to 20% occurring once; the ten biggest clones make up around 13%. These data were also reused for a study on T cells expressing NK-cell markers.

The sample taken for sequencing was PBMCs. Receptors were obtained from a woman aged 18-29 years in good health. Each CDR3 is given with its conserved first and last residue. D genes are given only for firm matches. Only some rows state a clone size, as once, few, many or a class for expanded clones.

CSARQTNEKLFF | TGCAGTGCTAGGCAGACGAATGAAAAACTGTTTTTT | TRBV20-1 | . | . | TRBJ1-4
CASSATSGKNNEQFF | TGTGCCAGCAGCGCGACTAGCGGCAAGAACAATGAGCAGTTCTTC | TRBV12-3/TRBV12-4 | few | TRBD2 | TRBJ2-1
CASSFRGPAYNEQFF | TGCGCCAGCAGCTTCCGGGGGCCAGCTTACAATGAGCAGTTCTTC | TRBV5-1 | few | . | TRBJ2-1
CASSYSVYQPQHF | TGTGCCAGCAGTTACTCGGTTTATCAGCCCCAGCATTTT | TRBV6-5 | . | . | TRBJ1-5
CASSPDGRSNQPQHF | TGTGCCAGCAGTCCAGATGGTAGGAGCAATCAGCCCCAGCATTTT | TRBV12-3/TRBV12-4 | few | . | TRBJ1-5
CASSLVAGTSGSKEQYF | TGCGCCAGCAGCTTGGTAGCGGGGACTAGCGGTAGTAAAGAGCAGTACTTC | TRBV5-1 | few | TRBD2 | TRBJ2-7
CASSLGSVWGDTQYF | TGTGCCAGCAGTTTAGGTTCAGTATGGGGAGATACGCAGTATTTT | TRBV12-3/TRBV12-4 | few | . | TRBJ2-3
CASSGTGTDQPQHF | TGTGCCAGCAGTGGAACAGGTACCGATCAGCCCCAGCATTTT | TRBV2 | many | . | TRBJ1-5
CAIKASGRKGGQFF | TGTGCCATCAAAGCTAGCGGGAGAAAAGGCGGGCAGTTCTTC | TRBV10-3 | . | TRBD2 | TRBJ2-1
CAISATGYGGYTF | TGTGCCATCAGTGCTACAGGTTACGGTGGCTACACCTTC | TRBV10-3 | few | . | TRBJ1-2
CASTRLAGRFDEQFF | TGCGCCAGCACTAGACTAGCGGGGCGCTTCGATGAGCAGTTCTTC | TRBV5-1 | few | TRBD2 | TRBJ2-1
CATSDAPKAGPTGITYNEQFF | TGTGCCACCAGTGATGCCCCCAAGGCGGGGCCTACTGGGATCACCTACAATGAGCAGTTCTTC | TRBV24-1 | . | . | TRBJ2-1
CASSGRGIPYEQYF | TGTGCCAGCAGTGGGAGGGGTATCCCCTACGAGCAGTACTTC | TRBV12-3/TRBV12-4 | few | TRBD2 | TRBJ2-7
CASSRTRTGIEYTEAFF | TGTGCCAGCAGTCGCACCCGGACGGGTATAGAGTACACTGAAGCTTTCTTT | TRBV28 | once | . | TRBJ1-1
CASRVIEGETQYF | TGTGCCAGCAGAGTTATCGAGGGGGAGACCCAGTACTTC | TRBV12-3/TRBV12-4 | few | . | TRBJ2-5
CSARRGYNEKLFF | TGCAGTGCTCGGAGGGGTTACAATGAAAAACTGTTTTTT | TRBV20-1 | . | . | TRBJ1-4
CASSQGTHSPLHF | TGTGCCAGCAGCCAAGGAACCCATTCACCCCTCCACTTT | TRBV14 | few | . | TRBJ1-6
CASRDRIRNEQFF | TGTGCCAGCCGGGACAGAATCCGCAATGAGCAGTTCTTC | TRBV9 | few | TRBD1 | TRBJ2-1
CASVAGSSYGYTF | TGTGCCAGCGTGGCGGGCAGTAGCTATGGCTACACCTTC | TRBV2 | . | . | TRBJ1-2
CSARGTGDEKLFF | TGCAGTGCTAGAGGGACAGGGGATGAAAAACTGTTTTTT | TRBV20-1 | few | TRBD1 | TRBJ1-4
CSVRPPGSRNQPQHF | TGCAGTGTTAGGCCCCCTGGGTCGAGGAATCAGCCCCAGCATTTT | TRBV20-1 | . | . | TRBJ1-5
CSAHPAGASYEQYF | TGCAGTGCCCACCCGGCGGGAGCTTCCTACGAGCAGTACTTC | TRBV20-1 | . | TRBD2 | TRBJ2-7
CAISAPGLAENTGELFF | TGTGCCATCAGTGCCCCAGGACTAGCGGAGAACACCGGGGAGCTGTTTTTT | TRBV10-3 | many | TRBD2 | TRBJ2-2
CASSPDRNEKLFF | TGCGCCAGCAGCCCGGACAGAAATGAAAAACTGTTTTTT | TRBV5-1 | many | . | TRBJ1-4
CASSFSLTGVPDTQYF | TGTGCCAGCAGTTTTTCCTTAACAGGGGTCCCAGATACGCAGTATTTT | TRBV12-3/TRBV12-4 | . | TRBD1 | TRBJ2-3
CASSLSGFGTQYF | TGCGCCAGCAGCTTGTCCGGATTTGGGACCCAGTACTTC | TRBV5-1 | . | . | TRBJ2-5
CSASRDGRIRSYGYTF | TGCAGTGCTAGCCGGGACGGAAGGATCCGAAGCTATGGCTACACCTTC | TRBV20-1 | . | . | TRBJ1-2
CASSFGGGDGYTF | TGTGCCAGCAGCTTCGGAGGGGGAGATGGCTACACCTTC | TRBV5-6 | . | . | TRBJ1-2
CASSSISRGRPWDIQYF | TGTGCCAGCAGTTCAATATCCCGCGGGAGGCCCTGGGACATTCAGTACTTC | TRBV6-2/TRBV6-3 | few | TRBD2 | TRBJ2-4
CASSFGGHYEQYF | TGTGCCAGCAGCTTCGGGGGGCACTACGAGCAGTACTTC | TRBV7-2 | many | . | TRBJ2-7
CASSLESGNTIYF | TGCGCCAGCAGCTTGGAATCTGGAAACACCATATATTTT | TRBV5-1 | few | . | TRBJ1-3
CASSQDGGLEGYTF | TGCGCCAGCAGCCAAGATGGGGGTTTGGAGGGCTACACCTTC | TRBV4-3 | . | . | TRBJ1-2
CSAGDSSGNQETQYF | TGCAGTGCCGGGGACTCTAGCGGGAACCAAGAGACCCAGTACTTC | TRBV20-1 | . | TRBD2 | TRBJ2-5